The 18 T cell receptor beta chains presented below share a single source sample, sequenced in a study of blood T cells in healthy people across ages. A J-beta primer mix and a sample-barcoded 5' primer were used in a second PCR of roughly 6 to 11 cycles. TCRdb recomputed calls from the 5' RACE reads with MiXCR, one row per CDR3 protein. The sample yields 540,000 or so distinct CDR3 sequences, roughly 48% seen once. Sequenced sample: blood. All receptors come from an elderly man in good health.

The V and J genes are TRBV6-5 and TRBJ2-3; TRBD2 agrees at 11 bases. The CDR3 is made up of 15 amino acids. The germline V gene encodes CDR1 MNHEY and CDR2 SVGAGI. The V and J ends lost 4 bases and 6 bases, in that order; junction bases with no gene match: 6. CDR3 sequence reads: CASSLAGGQGDTQYF. The DNA of the CDR3 is TGTGCCAGCAGTTTAGCGGGGGGGCAAGGGGATACGCAGTATTTT.

This chain links TRBV4-1 with TRBJ2-1; D is unclear. The V end was cut by 7 bases, the J end by 14 bases, with 24 bases between. The CDR3 is made up of 14 amino acids. Germline V gene data show CDR1 as MGHRA and CDR2 as YSYEKL. The CDR3 spells CASTLSPDGGQEFF. DNA for the CDR3: TGCGCCAGCACCCTATCCCCGGACGGCGGTCAGGAGTTCTTC.

This clonotype came up many times. The chain carries TRBV25-1 and TRBJ1-2; 8 nucleotides match TRBD1. V lost 8 bases to trimming and J lost 4 bases; unmatched junction nucleotides: 9. CDR1 is MGHDK, CDR2 SYGVNS, per germline. The CDR3 extends over 14 amino acids. CDR3 nucleotide sequence: TGTGCCAGCTCCTGGACAGGGCGCGGCTATGGCTACACCTTC. Encoded protein: CASSWTGRGYGYTF.

The V call is TRBV12-3 or TRBV12-4, the J call TRBJ2-1, with 12 bases fitting TRBD2. This CDR3 region has 18 residues. V lost 7 bases, J lost 8 bases, and 18 bases stayed unmatched. The CDR3 DNA reads as TGTGCCAGCAAAACCGAGCCTCGCGCTCTAGCGGGGGGGTATGAGCAGTTCTTC. It specifies CASKTEPRALAGGYEQFF.

CDR3 sequence (DNA): TGCGCCAGCAGCTTGGGAGCGTACACCGGGGAGCTGTTTTTT. It yields the protein CASSLGAYTGELFF. The gene calls are TRBV5-1 and TRBJ2-2; D is undetermined. The V gene's germline CDR1 is SGHRS and CDR2 YFSETQ. This CDR3 spans 14 amino acids. Trimming pared 0 bases from V and 3 bases from J, leaving 6 bases between.

The CDR3 region is CASSLGLADNNEQFF. CDR3 nucleotides: TGCGCCAGCAGCTTGGGACTAGCGGATAACAATGAGCAGTTCTTC. The V gene is TRBV5-1, the J gene TRBJ2-1; 9 bases line up with TRBD2. The trim removed 0 bases at V and 5 bases at J, leaving 3 bases unmatched. There are 15 residues in the CDR3. The germline V gene has CDR1 SGHRS and CDR2 YFSETQ.

The chain combines TRBV14 with TRBJ1-2; 8 bases map to TRBD1. Germline V gives CDR1 SGHDN, CDR2 FVKESK. This CDR3 spans 16 amino acids. After removal of 0 bases from V and 6 bases from J, the junction contained 9 bases not matched to a gene. This chain's CDR3 is CASSQDLTGGRNGYTF. The DNA of the CDR3 is TGTGCCAGCAGCCAAGATCTCACAGGGGGAAGGAATGGCTACACCTTC.

About this clonotype itself: A much larger clone is a single base away; this may be a read error. The rearrangement uses TRBV7-9 and TRBJ2-6, with 7 bases identical to TRBD1. The V gene's germline CDR1 is SEHNR and CDR2 FQNEAQ (reference sequence). With V trimmed by 8 bases and J by 3 bases, 4 bases remained unmatched. This CDR3 comprises 14 residues. DNA for the CDR3: TGTGCCAGCGGCACAGGGGTTGGGGCCAACGTCCTGACTTTC. Its translation is CASGTGVGANVLTF.

This clonotype was found a few times. The genes are TRBV10-2 and TRBJ1-2; D not resolved. The length of the CDR3 is 14 residues. CDR1 WSHSY and CDR2 SAAADI come from the germline V gene. V lost 8 bases to trimming and J lost 6 bases, with 19 bases between them. The CDR3 DNA is TGCGCCAGCCCGGATAAGCGGGGTTTAAATGGCTACACCTTC. This codes for CASPDKRGLNGYTF.

Notes on this clonotype: This could be a read error, since a much larger clone is one nucleotide away. V and J are TRBV6-5 and TRBJ2-7, with 10 bases matching TRBD2. The CDR3 extends over 20 amino acids. The V gene's germline CDR1 is MNHEY and CDR2 SVGAGI. The CDR3 loop reads CAGSYSNPELSGRLGYEQYF. The CDR3 DNA reads as TGTGCCGGCAGTTACTCGAATCCCGAACTTAGCGGGAGGTTGGGTTACGAGCAGTACTTC.

This clonotype has at least ten counts. This chain joins TRBV6-5 and TRBJ1-1, with D perhaps matching TRBD1 (6 bases). This CDR3 region has 16 residues. The V and J ends lost 0 bases and 1 base respectively, with 12 bases between them. The germline V gene has CDR1 MNHEY and CDR2 SVGAGI. The CDR3 DNA reads TGTGCCAGCAGTTACTCATCAGGGGCCGGGAACACTGAAGCTTTCTTT. This sequence encodes CASSYSSGAGNTEAFF.

This chain uses TRBV30 with TRBJ2-3; D is perhaps TRBD1 (5 bases). V shed 5 bases and J shed 0 bases, with 9 bases lying between them. The germline V gene has CDR1 GTSNPN and CDR2 SVGIG (reference sequence). The CDR3 runs to 13 residues. CDR3 region: CAWGSGSTDTQYF. The CDR3 nucleotides are TGTGCCTGGGGTTCAGGGAGCACAGATACGCAGTATTTT.

The chain has TRBV9 and TRBJ2-1; D not certain. Trimming left V 1 base short and J 4 bases short, with 6 bases between. This CDR3 has 13 residues. Germline CDR1 is SGDLS and CDR2 is YYNGEE. CDR3 loop: CASSVSGYNEQFF. CDR3 sequence (DNA): TGTGCCAGCAGCGTATCAGGATACAATGAGCAGTTCTTC.

This clonotype was found a few times. This chain connects TRBV9 to TRBJ2-2, with TRBD1 matching 7 bases. The V gene end was trimmed by 4 bases and the J gene end by 4 bases; junction bases not matched to a gene: 4. Germline loops: CDR1 SGDLS, CDR2 YYNGEE. CDR3 length equals 14 residues. The CDR3 sequence is CASSTRTGTGELFF. CDR3 DNA sequence: TGTGCCAGCAGCACTAGGACAGGCACCGGGGAGCTGTTTTTT.

The rearrangement links TRBV20-1 to TRBJ2-7; 10 nucleotides align to TRBD2. Trimming at V came to 5 bases and at J to 7 bases, leaving 5 bases not matched to a gene. CDR1 and CDR2 (germline): DFQATT, SNEGSKA (reference sequence). This CDR3 is 12 amino acids long. CDR3 in amino acids: CSALASGREQYF. The CDR3 region has the DNA TGCAGTGCTCTGGCTAGCGGGAGAGAGCAGTACTTC.

The chain combines TRBV7-2 with TRBJ2-7, with 7 nucleotides matching TRBD2. Per germline, CDR1 SGHTA and CDR2 FQGNSA. V lost 6 bases, J lost 0 bases, and 11 bases stayed unmatched. The CDR3 is made up of 16 amino acids. DNA for the CDR3: TGTGCCAGCAGGCCCCAGCCTAGCGGAAGCTCCTACGAGCAGTACTTC. Its translation is CASRPQPSGSSYEQYF. Full variable domain (remainder filled in from reference TRBV7-2 and TRBJ2-7): GAGVSQSPSNKVTEKGKDVELRCDPISGHTALYWYRQSLGQGLEFLIYFQGNSAPDKSGLPSDRFSAERTGGSVSTLTIQRTQQEDSAVYLCASRPQPSGSSYEQYFGPGTRLTVT.

V gene TRBV20-1 combines with J gene TRBJ2-3, with D perhaps matching TRBD1 (5 bases). CDR3 length equals 15 residues. V lost 0 bases, J lost 0 bases, and 10 bases lay in between. CDR1 is DFQATT and CDR2 is SNEGSKA in the germline V gene (reference sequence). The CDR3 region is CSARDRGRSTDTQYF. The CDR3 DNA follows: TGCAGTGCTAGAGATAGGGGCAGGAGCACAGATACGCAGTATTTT.

The chain carries TRBV10-3 and TRBJ1-4; possible D gene TRBD1, 5 bases. The CDR3 consists of 13 residues. The germline V gene encodes CDR1 ENHRY and CDR2 SYGVKD. The V end lost 3 bases, the J end lost 10 bases, and 12 bases lay between the germline ends. Here the CDR3 reads CAISDSQRGKLFF. CDR3 sequence (DNA): TGTGCCATCAGTGACTCCCAAAGGGGAAAACTGTTTTTT.